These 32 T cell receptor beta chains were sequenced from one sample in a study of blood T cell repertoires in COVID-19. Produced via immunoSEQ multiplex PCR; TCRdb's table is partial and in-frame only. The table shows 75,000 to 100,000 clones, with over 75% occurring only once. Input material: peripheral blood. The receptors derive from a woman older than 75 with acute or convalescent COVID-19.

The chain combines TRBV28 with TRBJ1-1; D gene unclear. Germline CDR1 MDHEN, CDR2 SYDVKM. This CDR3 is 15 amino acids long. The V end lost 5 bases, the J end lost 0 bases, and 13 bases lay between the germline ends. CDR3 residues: CASSRPEGLNTEAFF. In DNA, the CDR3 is TGTGCCAGCAGTCGCCCTGAGGGTTTGAACACTGAAGCTTTCTTT.

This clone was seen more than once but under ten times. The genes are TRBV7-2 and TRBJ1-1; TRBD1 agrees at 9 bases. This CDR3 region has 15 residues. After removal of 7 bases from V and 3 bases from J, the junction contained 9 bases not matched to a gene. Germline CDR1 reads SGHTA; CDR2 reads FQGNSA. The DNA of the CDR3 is TGTGCCAGCACTAAAATGGGACAGGGCGACACTGAAGCTTTCTTT. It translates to CASTKMGQGDTEAFF.

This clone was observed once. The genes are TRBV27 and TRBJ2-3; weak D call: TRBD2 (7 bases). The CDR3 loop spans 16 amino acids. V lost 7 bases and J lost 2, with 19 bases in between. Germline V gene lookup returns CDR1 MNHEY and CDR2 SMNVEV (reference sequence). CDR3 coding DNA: TGTGCCAGCACCCTTGGGGGGGGGCTTACCACAGATACGCAGTATTTT. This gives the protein CASTLGGGLTTDTQYF.

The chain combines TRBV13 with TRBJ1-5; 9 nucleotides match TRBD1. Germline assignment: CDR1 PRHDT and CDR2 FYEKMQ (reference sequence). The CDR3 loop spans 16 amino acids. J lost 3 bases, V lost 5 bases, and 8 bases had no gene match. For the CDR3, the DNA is TGTGCCAGCAGCCTGGGGGGACAGGGCCTCAATCAGCCCCAGCATTTT. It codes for CASSLGGQGLNQPQHF.

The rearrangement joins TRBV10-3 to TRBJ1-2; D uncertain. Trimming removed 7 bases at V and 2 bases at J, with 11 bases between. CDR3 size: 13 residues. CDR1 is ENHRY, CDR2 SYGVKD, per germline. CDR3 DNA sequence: TGTGCCATCACCCGACAAGCAAACTATGGCTACACCTTC. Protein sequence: CAITRQANYGYTF.

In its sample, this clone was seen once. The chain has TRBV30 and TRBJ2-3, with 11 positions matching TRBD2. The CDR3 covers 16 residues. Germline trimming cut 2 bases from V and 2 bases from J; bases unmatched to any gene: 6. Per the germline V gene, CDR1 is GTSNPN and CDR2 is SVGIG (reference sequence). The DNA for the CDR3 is TGTGCCTGGAGTCCATTAGCGGGGGGGCCCACAGATACGCAGTATTTT. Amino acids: CAWSPLAGGPTDTQYF.

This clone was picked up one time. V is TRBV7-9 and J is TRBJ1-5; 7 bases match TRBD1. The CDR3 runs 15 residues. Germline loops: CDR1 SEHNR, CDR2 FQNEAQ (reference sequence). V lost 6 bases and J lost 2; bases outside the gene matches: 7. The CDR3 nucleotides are TGTGCCAGCAGTTCTGGGCAGGGGGGCAATCAGCCCCAGCATTTT. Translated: CASSSGQGGNQPQHF. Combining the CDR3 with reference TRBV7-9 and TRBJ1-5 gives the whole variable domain DTGVSQNPRHKITKRGQNVTFRCDPISEHNRLYWYRQTLGQGPEFLTYFQNEAQLEKSRLLSDRFSAERPKGSFSTLEIQRTEQGDSAMYLCASSSGQGGNQPQHFGDGTRLSIL.

This CDR3 reads CASSLWLQLRADTQYF. In DNA form, the CDR3 reads TGTGCCAGCAGCTTGTGGCTTCAGTTGCGGGCAGATACGCAGTATTTT. V and J are TRBV5-6 and TRBJ2-3; D may be TRBD2 (5 bases). V shed 1 base and J shed 4 bases, with 16 bases lying between them. In germline, CDR1 is SGHDT, CDR2 YYEEEE. The CDR3 consists of 16 residues. Using reference TRBV5-6 and TRBJ2-3 for the parts outside the CDR3, the full variable domain is DAGVTQSPTHLIKTRGQQVTLRCSPKSGHDTVSWYQQALGQGPQFIFQYYEEEERQRGNFPDRFSGHQFPNYSSELNVNALLLGDSALYLCASSLWLQLRADTQYFGPGTRLTVL.

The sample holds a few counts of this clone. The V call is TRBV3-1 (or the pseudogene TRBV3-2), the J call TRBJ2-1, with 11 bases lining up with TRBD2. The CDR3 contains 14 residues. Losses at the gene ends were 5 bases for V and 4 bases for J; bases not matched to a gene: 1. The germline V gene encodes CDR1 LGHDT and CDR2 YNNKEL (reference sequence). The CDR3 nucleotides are TGTGCCAGCAGCAGACTAGCGGGGTACAATGAGCAGTTCTTC. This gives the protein CASSRLAGYNEQFF.

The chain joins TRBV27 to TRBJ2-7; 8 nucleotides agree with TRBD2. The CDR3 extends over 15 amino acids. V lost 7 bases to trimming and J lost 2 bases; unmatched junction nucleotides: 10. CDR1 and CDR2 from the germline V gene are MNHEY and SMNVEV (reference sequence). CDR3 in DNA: TGTGCCAGCATGATTAGCGGGATAGGTGCCTACGAGCAGTACTTC. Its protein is CASMISGIGAYEQYF.

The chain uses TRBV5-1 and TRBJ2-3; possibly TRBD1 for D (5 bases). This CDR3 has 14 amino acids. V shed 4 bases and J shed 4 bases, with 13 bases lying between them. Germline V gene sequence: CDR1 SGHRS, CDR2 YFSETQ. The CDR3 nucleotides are TGCGCCAGCAGCCAGGGATCACTCGCAGATACGCAGTATTTT. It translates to CASSQGSLADTQYF.

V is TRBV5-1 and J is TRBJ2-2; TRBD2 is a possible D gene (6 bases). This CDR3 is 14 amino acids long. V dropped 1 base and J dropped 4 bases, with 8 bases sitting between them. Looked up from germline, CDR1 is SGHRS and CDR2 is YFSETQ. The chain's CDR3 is CASSLIGGTGELFF. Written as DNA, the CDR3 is TGCGCCAGCAGCTTGATCGGGGGCACCGGGGAGCTGTTTTTT.

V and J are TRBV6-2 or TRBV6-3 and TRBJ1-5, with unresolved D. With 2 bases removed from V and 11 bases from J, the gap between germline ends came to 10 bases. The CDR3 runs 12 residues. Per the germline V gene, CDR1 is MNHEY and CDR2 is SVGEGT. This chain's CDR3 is CASSYNRQAQHF. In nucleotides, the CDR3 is TGTGCCAGCAGTTACAACCGCCAGGCCCAGCATTTT.

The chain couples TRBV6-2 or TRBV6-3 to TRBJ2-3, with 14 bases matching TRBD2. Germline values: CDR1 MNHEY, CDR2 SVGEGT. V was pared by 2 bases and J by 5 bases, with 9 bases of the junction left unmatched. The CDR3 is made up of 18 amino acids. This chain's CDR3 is CASSYLTTSGGVEDTQYF. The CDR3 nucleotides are TGTGCCAGCAGTTACCTGACGACTAGCGGGGGGGTTGAAGATACGCAGTATTTT.

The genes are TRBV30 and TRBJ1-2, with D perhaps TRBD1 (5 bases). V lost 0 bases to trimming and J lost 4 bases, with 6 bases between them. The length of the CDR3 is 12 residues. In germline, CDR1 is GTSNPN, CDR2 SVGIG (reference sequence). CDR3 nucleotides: TGTGCCTGGAGTGTTCAGGGCTATGGCTACACCTTC. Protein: CAWSVQGYGYTF.

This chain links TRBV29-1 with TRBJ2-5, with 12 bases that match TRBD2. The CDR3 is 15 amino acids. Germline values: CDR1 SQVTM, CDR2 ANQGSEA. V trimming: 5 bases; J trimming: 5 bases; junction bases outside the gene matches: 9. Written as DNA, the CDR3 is TGCAGCGTTACCCCTAGCGGGGGGGCGTGGGAGACCCAGTACTTC. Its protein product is CSVTPSGGAWETQYF.

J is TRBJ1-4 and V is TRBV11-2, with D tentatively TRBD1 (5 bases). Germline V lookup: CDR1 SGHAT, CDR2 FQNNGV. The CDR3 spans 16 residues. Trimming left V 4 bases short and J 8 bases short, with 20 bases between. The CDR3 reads CASSSPVGGKDEKLFF. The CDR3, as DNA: TGTGCCAGCAGCTCCCCGGTTGGGGGGAAGGACGAAAAACTGTTTTTT.

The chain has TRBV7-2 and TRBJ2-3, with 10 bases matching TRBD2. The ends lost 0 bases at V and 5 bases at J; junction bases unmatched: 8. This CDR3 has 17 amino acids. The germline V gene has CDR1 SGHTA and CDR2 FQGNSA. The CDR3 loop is CASSLAPAGGQGDTQYF. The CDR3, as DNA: TGTGCCAGCAGCTTAGCCCCAGCGGGGGGGCAAGGAGATACGCAGTATTTT.

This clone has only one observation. This CDR3 reads CASSPMGTGLSGQPQHF. CDR3 in DNA: TGTGCCAGCTCACCAATGGGGACAGGGCTTTCCGGTCAGCCCCAGCATTTT. The chain links TRBV18 to TRBJ1-5; 9 nucleotides line up with TRBD1. CDR1 and CDR2 (germline): KGHSH, LQKENI. The CDR3 spans 17 residues. J gave up 6 bases and V 2 bases, and 11 bases lay outside the gene matches.

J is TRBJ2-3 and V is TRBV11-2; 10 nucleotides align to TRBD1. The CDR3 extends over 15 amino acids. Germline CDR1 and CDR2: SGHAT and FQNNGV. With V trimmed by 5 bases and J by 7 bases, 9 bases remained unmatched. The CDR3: CASSLGQGTRYTQYF. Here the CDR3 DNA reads TGTGCCAGCAGCCTGGGACAGGGGACCCGTTATACGCAGTATTTT.

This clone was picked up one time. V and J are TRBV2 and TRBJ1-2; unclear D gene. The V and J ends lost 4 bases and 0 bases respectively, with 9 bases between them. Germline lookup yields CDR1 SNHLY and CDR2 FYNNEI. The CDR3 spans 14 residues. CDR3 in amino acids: CASSGYSTNYGYTF. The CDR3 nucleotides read TGTGCCAGCAGTGGGTACAGTACTAACTATGGCTACACCTTC. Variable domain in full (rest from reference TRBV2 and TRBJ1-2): EPEVTQTPSHQVTQMGQEVILRCVPISNHLYFYWYRQILGQKVEFLVSFYNNEISEKSEIFDDQFSVERPDGSNFTLKIRSTKLEDSAMYFCASSGYSTNYGYTFGSGTRLTVV.

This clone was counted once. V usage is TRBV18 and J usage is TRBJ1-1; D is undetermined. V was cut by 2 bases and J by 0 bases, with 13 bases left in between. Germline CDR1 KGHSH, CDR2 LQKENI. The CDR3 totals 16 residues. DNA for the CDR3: TGTGCCAGCTCACCAGGGGAGGCGGGCGTGAACACTGAAGCTTTCTTT. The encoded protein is CASSPGEAGVNTEAFF.

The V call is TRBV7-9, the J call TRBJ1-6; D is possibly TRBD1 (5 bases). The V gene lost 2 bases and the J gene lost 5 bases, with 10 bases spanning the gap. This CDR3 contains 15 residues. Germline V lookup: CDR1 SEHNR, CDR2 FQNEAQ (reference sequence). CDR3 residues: CASSLQGPDNSPLHF. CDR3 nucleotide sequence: TGTGCCAGCAGCTTACAGGGCCCGGATAATTCACCCCTCCACTTT.

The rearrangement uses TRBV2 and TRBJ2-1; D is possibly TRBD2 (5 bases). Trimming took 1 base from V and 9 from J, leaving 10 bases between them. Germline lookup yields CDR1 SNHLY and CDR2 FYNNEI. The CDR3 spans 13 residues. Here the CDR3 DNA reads TGTGCCAGCAGTGAAGAGGTCGGGATTGAGCAGTTCTTC. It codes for CASSEEVGIEQFF.

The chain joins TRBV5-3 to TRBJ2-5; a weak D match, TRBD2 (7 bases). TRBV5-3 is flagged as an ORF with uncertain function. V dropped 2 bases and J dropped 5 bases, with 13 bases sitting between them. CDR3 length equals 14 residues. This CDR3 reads CARSFHREGETQYF. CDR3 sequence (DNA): TGTGCCAGAAGCTTCCACAGGGAGGGGGAGACCCAGTACTTC.

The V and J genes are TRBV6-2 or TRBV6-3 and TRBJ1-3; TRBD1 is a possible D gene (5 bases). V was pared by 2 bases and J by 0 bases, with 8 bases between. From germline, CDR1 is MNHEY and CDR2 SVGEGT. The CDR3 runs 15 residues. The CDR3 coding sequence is TGTGCCAGCAGTTACGGGGCCGGCTCTGGAAACACCATATATTTT. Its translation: CASSYGAGSGNTIYF.

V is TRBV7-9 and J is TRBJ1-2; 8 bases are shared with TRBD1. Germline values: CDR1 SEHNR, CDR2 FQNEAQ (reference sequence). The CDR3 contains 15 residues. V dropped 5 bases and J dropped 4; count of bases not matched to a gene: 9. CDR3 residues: CASSPDATGAYGYTF. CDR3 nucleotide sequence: TGTGCCAGCAGCCCAGACGCGACAGGGGCCTATGGCTACACCTTC.

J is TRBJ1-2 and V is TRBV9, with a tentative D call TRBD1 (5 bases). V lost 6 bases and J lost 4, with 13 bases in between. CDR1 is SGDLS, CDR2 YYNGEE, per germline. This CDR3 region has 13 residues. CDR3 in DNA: TGTGCCAGCACCGACAGTCCGTCCTATGGCTACACCTTC. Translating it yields CASTDSPSYGYTF.

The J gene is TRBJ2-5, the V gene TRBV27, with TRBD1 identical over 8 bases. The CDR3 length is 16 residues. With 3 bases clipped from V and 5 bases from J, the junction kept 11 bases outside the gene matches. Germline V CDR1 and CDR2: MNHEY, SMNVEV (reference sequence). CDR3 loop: CASSFLGRGLDETQYF. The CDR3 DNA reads TGTGCCAGCAGTTTTCTCGGCAGGGGGCTGGATGAGACCCAGTACTTC.

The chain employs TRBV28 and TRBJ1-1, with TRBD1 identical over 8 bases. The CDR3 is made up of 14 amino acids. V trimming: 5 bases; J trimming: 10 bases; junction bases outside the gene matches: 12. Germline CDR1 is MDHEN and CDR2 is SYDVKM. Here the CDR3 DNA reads TGTGCCAGCAGTCCCGTGGGGACAGGTACGTCAGCTTTCTTT. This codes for CASSPVGTGTSAFF.

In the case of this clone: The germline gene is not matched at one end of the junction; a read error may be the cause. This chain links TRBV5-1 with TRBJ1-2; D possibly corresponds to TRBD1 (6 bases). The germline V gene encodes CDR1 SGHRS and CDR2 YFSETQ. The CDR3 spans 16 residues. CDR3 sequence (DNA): TGCGCCAGCAGCTTCAAAGTGGGGCAGGGGAACTCTGGCTACACCTTC. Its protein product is CASSFKVGQGNSGYTF.

The CDR3 region has the DNA TGTGCCAGCAGCGGGGGGGAAACTAGCGGGAACACAGATACGCAGTATTTT. As protein: CASSGGETSGNTDTQYF. The chain combines TRBV9 with TRBJ2-3; 10 positions match TRBD2. Germline CDR1 is SGDLS and CDR2 is YYNGEE. Trimming took 3 bases from V and 2 from J; bases not matched to a gene: 9. This CDR3 region has 17 residues.